The clone carrying this TCR beta chain was recorded a few times. Using MiXCR, TCRdb reanalyzed the PCR reads. The sample contains about 2,900 clones, about 40% of which appear only once. The source of the sample is a study of metastatic and nonmetastatic thyroid tumors. This CDR3 has 16 residues. V lost 2 bases, J lost 4 bases, and 15 bases lay in between. Germline V lookup: CDR1 MNHNS, CDR2 SASEGT. Ahead of thyroid surgery, no patient had received treatment of any kind. The chain links TRBV6-1 to TRBJ1-5, with D perhaps matching TRBD1 (6 bases). The origin of this receptor is a female donor with papillary thyroid cancer or a benign thyroid nodule (not recorded which). Some clones in this sample may be carry-over from other donors' samples. The sample was tumor tissue. Here the CDR3 reads CASSEILGAENQPQHF. DNA of the CDR3: TGTGCCAGCAGTGAAATTCTGGGGGCGGAAAATCAGCCCCAGCATTTT.